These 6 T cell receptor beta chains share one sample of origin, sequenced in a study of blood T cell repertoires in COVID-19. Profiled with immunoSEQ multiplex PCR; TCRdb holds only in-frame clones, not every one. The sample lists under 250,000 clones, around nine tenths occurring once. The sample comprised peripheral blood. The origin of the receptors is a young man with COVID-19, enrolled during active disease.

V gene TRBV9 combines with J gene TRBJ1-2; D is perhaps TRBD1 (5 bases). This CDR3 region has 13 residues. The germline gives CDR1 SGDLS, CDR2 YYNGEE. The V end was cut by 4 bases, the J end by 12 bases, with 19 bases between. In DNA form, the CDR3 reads TGTGCCAGCAGCCCACCAGAACAGGAATATCACACCTTC. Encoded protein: CASSPPEQEYHTF.

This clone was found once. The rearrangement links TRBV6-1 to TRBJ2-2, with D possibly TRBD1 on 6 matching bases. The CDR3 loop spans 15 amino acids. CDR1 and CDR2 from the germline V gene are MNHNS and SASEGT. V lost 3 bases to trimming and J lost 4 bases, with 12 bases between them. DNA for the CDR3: TGTGCCAGCAGTGAGCCGGGACAAGCCACCGGGGAGCTGTTTTTT. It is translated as CASSEPGQATGELFF.

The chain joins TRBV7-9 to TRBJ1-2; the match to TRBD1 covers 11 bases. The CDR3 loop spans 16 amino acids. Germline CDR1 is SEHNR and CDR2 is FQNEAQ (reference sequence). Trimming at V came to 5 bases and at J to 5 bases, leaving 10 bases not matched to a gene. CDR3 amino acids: CASSDQDRGRWYGYTF. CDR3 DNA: TGTGCCAGCAGCGACCAGGACAGGGGGCGATGGTATGGCTACACCTTC.

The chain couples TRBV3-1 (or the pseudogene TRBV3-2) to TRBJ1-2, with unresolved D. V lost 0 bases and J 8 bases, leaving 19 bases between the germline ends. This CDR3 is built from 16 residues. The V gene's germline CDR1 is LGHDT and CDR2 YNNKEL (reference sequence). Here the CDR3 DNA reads TGTGCCAGCAGCCAAGAAGTTGTAATGCAGCCGGGGGGCTACACCTTC. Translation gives CASSQEVVMQPGGYTF.

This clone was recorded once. The CDR3 here is CASSDRGNNSPLHF. CDR3 bases: TGTGCCAGCAGTGACAGGGGGAATAATTCACCCCTCCACTTT. The chain links TRBV6-1 to TRBJ1-6; 7 nucleotides match TRBD1. V lost 3 bases, J lost 5 bases, and 1 base stayed unmatched. In germline, CDR1 is MNHNS, CDR2 SASEGT. This CDR3 region has 14 residues.

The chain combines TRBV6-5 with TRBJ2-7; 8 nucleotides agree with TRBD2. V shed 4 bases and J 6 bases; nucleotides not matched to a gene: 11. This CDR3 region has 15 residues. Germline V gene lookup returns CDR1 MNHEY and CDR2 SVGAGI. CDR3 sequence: CASSSPRGLGPEQYF. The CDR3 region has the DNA TGTGCCAGCAGTTCCCCTAGGGGACTAGGCCCCGAGCAGTACTTC.